Below are 5 T cell receptor beta chains sequenced from a single sample in a study of blood T cell repertoires in COVID-19. Profiling relied on immunoSEQ multiplex PCR, and the TCRdb table lists in-frame clones only, not all of them. The sample includes approximately 190,000 clones, about 85% of them seen just once. Specimen: peripheral blood. These receptors all stem from a human donor in a cohort sampled during active COVID-19.

J is TRBJ2-7 and V is TRBV28; 7 bases match TRBD2. Germline trimming cut 11 bases from V and 1 base from J; bases unmatched to any gene: 23. Germline CDR1 reads MDHEN; CDR2 reads SYDVKM. The CDR3 totals 18 residues. The CDR3, as DNA: TGTGCCGGATCTTATGGTATTGGTAGGGGTAGCGGGTCCTACGAGCAGTACTTC. Amino acids: CAGSYGIGRGSGSYEQYF.

The chain combines TRBV5-1 with TRBJ1-6, with D unresolved. Trimming stripped 1 base from V and 7 bases from J, with 9 bases between. This CDR3 has 14 amino acids. Germline V gives CDR1 SGHRS, CDR2 YFSETQ. The CDR3 loop is CASSLPIRNSPLHF. Written as DNA, the CDR3 is TGCGCCAGCAGCTTGCCAATCCGGAATTCACCCCTCCACTTT.

The chain uses TRBV11-2 and TRBJ1-6, with 9 bases fitting TRBD1. This CDR3 spans 15 amino acids. Trimming at V came to 7 bases and at J to 9 bases, leaving 10 bases not matched to a gene. Germline CDR1 is SGHAT and CDR2 is FQNNGV. CDR3 coding DNA: TGTGCCAGCACCTTCCCGACAGGGGGTTCTTCACCCCTCCACTTT. Amino acid sequence: CASTFPTGGSSPLHF.

The chain employs TRBV5-1 and TRBJ2-5, with 11 bases lining up with TRBD1. V trimming: 2 bases; J trimming: 4 bases; junction bases outside the gene matches: 7. CDR1 is SGHRS, CDR2 YFSETQ, per germline. CDR3 length equals 16 residues. Here the CDR3 DNA reads TGCGCCAGCAGCTTCGAAAGGACAGGGGGCAGAGAGACCCAGTACTTC. It translates to CASSFERTGGRETQYF.

This chain links TRBV5-1 with TRBJ2-2, with 7 bases that match TRBD2. CDR1 is SGHRS, CDR2 YFSETQ, per germline. V dropped 4 bases and J dropped 1; count of bases not matched to a gene: 7. The CDR3 runs to 16 residues. CDR3 amino acids: CASSNIAGQNTGELFF. The CDR3 DNA reads as TGCGCCAGCAGCAACATAGCGGGCCAGAACACCGGGGAGCTGTTTTTT.